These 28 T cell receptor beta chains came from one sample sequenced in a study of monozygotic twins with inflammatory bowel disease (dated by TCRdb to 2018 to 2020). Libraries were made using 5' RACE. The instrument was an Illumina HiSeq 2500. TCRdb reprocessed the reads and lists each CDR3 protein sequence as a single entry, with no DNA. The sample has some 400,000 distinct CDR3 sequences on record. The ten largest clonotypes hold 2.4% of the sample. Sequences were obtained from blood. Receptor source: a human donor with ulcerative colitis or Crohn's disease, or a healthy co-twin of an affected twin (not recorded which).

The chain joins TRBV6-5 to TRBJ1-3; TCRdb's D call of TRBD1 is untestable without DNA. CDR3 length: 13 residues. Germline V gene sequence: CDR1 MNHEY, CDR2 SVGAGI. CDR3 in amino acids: CATGPFSGNTIYF.

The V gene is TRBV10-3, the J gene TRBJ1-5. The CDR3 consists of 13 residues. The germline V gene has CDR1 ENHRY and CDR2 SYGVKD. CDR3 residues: CAISGAGNQPRHF.

The CDR3 sequence: CASSTHGANVLTF. J is TRBJ2-6 and V is TRBV28. The CDR3 is 13 amino acids. Germline V gives CDR1 MDHEN, CDR2 SYDVKM.

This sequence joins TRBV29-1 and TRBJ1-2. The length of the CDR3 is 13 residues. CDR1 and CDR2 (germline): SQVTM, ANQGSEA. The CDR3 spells CSVEDLSVYGYTF.

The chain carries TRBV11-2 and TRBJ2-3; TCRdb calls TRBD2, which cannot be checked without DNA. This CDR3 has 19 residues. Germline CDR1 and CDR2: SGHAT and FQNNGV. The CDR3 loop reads CASSLVTSARITSTDTQYF.

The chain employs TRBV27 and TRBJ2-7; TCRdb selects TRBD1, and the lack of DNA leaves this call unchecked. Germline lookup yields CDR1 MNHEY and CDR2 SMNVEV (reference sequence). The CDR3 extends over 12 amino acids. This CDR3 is CASSWTGREQYF.

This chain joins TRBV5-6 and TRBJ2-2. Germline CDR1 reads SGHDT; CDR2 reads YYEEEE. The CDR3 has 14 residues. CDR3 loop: CASSFLTLSGELFF. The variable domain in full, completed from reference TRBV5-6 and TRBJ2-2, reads DAGVTQSPTHLIKTRGQQVTLRCSPKSGHDTVSWYQQALGQGPQFIFQYYEEEERQRGNFPDRFSGHQFPNYSSELNVNALLLGDSALYLCASSFLTLSGELFFGEGSRLTVL.

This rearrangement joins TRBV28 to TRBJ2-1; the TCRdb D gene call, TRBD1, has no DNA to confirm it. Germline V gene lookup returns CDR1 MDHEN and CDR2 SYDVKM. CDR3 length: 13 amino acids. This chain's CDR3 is CASSLKQVNEQFF.

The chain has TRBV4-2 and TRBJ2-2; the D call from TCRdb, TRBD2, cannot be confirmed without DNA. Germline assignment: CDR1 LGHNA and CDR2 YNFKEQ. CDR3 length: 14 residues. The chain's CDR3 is CASSAGGGTGELFF.

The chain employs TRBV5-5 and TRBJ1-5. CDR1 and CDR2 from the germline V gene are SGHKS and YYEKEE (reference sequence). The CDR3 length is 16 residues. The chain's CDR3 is CASSFRTADTNQPQHF.

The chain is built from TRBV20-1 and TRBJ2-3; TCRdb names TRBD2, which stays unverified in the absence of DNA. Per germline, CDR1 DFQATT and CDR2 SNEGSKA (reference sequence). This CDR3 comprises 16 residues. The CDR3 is CSARHSGRAWTDTQYF.

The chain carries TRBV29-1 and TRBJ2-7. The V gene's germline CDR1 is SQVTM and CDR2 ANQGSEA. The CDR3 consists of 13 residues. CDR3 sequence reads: CSVGLPSSYEQYF.

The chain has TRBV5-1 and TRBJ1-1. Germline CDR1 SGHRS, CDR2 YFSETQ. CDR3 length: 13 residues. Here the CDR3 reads CASSSPAGAEAFF.

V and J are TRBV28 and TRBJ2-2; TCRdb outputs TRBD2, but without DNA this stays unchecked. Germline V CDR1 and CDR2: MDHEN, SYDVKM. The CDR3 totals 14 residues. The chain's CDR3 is CASSGGVKTRELFF.

The chain's CDR3 is CASSYPRDRQETQYF. V usage is TRBV6-2 or TRBV6-3 and J usage is TRBJ2-5. Germline loops: CDR1 MNHEY, CDR2 SVGEGT. The CDR3 loop spans 15 amino acids.

CDR3 residues: CASSPGGREQFF. The chain uses TRBV18 and TRBJ2-1; TCRdb selects TRBD1, and the lack of DNA leaves this call unchecked. CDR1 and CDR2 (germline): KGHSH, LQKENI. CDR3 length: 12 residues. Filled out from reference TRBV18 and TRBJ2-1, the complete variable domain reads NAGVMQNPRHLVRRRGQEARLRCSPMKGHSHVYWYRQLPEEGLKFMVYLQKENIIDESGMPKERFSAEFPKEGPSILRIQQVVRGDSAAYFCASSPGGREQFFGPGTRLTVL.

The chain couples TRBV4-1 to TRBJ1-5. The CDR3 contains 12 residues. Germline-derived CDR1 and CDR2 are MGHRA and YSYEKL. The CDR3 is CASSQEVGPQHF.

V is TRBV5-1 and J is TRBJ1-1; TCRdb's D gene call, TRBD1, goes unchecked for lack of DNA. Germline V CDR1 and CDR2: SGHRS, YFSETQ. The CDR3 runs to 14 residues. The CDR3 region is CASSFPGENTEAFF.

The CDR3 reads CASSYRDWSPYNEQFF. The rearrangement uses TRBV6-5 and TRBJ2-1; TCRdb's D call, TRBD2, is unchecked because there is no DNA. The CDR3 length is 16 residues. Germline CDR1 and CDR2: MNHEY and SVGAGI.

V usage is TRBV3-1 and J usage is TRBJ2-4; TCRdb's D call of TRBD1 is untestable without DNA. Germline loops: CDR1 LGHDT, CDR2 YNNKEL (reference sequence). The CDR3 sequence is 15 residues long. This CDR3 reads CASSPPGTAKNIQYF.

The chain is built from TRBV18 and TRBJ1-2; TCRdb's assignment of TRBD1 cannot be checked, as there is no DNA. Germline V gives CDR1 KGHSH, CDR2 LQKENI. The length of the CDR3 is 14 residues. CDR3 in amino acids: CASSQTGLNYGYTF.

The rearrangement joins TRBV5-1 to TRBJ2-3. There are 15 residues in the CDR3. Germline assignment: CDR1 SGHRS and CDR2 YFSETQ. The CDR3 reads CASSLGHASTDTQYF. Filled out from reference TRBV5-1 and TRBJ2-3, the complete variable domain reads KAGVTQTPRYLIKTRGQQVTLSCSPISGHRSVSWYQQTPGQGLQFLFEYFSETQRNKGNFPGRFSGRQFSNSRSEMNVSTLELGDSALYLCASSLGHASTDTQYFGPGTRLTVL.

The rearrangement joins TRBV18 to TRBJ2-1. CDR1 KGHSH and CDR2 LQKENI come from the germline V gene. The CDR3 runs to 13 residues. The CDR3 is CASQPQTFNEQFF.

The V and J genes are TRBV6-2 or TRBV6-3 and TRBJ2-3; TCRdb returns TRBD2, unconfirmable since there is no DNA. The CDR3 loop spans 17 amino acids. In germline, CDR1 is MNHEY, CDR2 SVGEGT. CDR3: CASSYELAGDPTDTQYF.

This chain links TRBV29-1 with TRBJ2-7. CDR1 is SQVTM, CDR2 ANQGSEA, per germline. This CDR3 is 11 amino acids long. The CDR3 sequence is CSVALENEQYF.

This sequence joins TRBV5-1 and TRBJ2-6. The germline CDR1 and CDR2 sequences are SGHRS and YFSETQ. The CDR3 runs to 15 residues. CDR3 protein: CASSLSTAGANVLTF.

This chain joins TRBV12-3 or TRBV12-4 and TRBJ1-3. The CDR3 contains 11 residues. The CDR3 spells CASSHGNTIYF.

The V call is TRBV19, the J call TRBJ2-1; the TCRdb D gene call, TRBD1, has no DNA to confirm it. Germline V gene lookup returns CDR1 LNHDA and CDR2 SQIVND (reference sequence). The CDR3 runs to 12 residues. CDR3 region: CASSILGTEQFF.